This T cell receptor (beta chain) emerged from a study of T cells in Graves' hyperthyroidism and ophthalmopathy. Study-wide findings and caveats: A model of 13 V-J pairs discriminated ophthalmopathy from stable hyperthyroidism. Researchers found most expanded thyroid clonotypes above 0.001 in blood as well.

No progression to ophthalmopathy during 18 months of follow-up defined stable disease. Thyroid ultrasound, orbital computed tomography, clinical symptoms, and serum thyroxine and TRAb underpinned diagnoses. The CDR3 has 15 amino acids. Germline loops: CDR1 SEHNR, CDR2 FQNEAQ (reference sequence). Trimming pared 4 bases from V and 3 bases from J, leaving 16 bases between. This clonotype was seen a handful of times. What it binds is unknown. Amplification of TCR beta CDR3 regions used RNA as the template. Primed by the HTBI set, a first-round RT-PCR was run on the TCR CDR3. TCRdb processed the multiplex PCR reads anew with MiXCR; each CDR3 protein has one entry. The sample has hundreds of thousands of distinct CDR3 sequences; 15% to 18% are singletons.

This sequence originates from a woman aged 18-29 years with Graves' hyperthyroidism. J is TRBJ2-7 and V is TRBV7-9; D uncertain. The sample was blood. CDR3 DNA sequence: TGTGCCAGCAGCTCACCCCAGGCCCTACACTACGAGCAGTACTTC. Translation gives CASSSPQALHYEQYF.